This T cell receptor beta chain was obtained from a study of cytomegalovirus exposure and HLA in healthy donors. Background on the study: There were fewer than 130 million unique TCR beta sequences, drawn from approximately 180 million T cells, in an earlier analysis. Study-level points and caveats: A later analysis by the authors found several of the most significant clusters apparently linked to common viral pathogens. Overall, 164 TCR beta chains were annotated as cytomegalovirus-associated.

A multiplex PCR was run with 60 Vbeta primers and 13 Jbeta primers. The protocol was immunoSEQ multiplex PCR, while the TCRdb copy is restricted to in-frame clones and leaves out a portion. The table records about 82,000 clones, over 70% of them present only once. The CDR3 extends over 15 amino acids. Germline CDR1 and CDR2: SGHDT and YYEEEE. The V and J ends lost 3 bases and 5 bases, in that order; junction bases with no gene match: 10. This clone was counted between two and nine times. Its matching antigen is unknown. What was sequenced was PBMCs. This TCR derives from a man between 60 and 75 years old in good health and CMV-seronegative. V gene TRBV5-6 combines with J gene TRBJ1-1; 7 bases line up with TRBD1. The CDR3 DNA reads TGTGCCAGCAGCTCAATTAGGGGGCCGGGGACTGAAGCTTTCTTT. Amino acid sequence: CASSSIRGPGTEAFF.